The present T cell receptor beta chain was sequenced within a study of regulatory T cells in long-lasting Graves disease. Study conclusions and caveats: New patients shared over 800 public clonotypes, fewer than the roughly 2,600 shared by persistent patients.

To make TCR beta libraries, researchers used iRepertoire HTBI primers and Arm-PCR of CDR3 regions. Each CDR3 protein gets one entry after TCRdb re-called the multiplex PCR reads with MiXCR. The sample lists approximately 470,000 distinct CDR3 sequences, less than 25% seen once, with about 7.8% in the top ten. As to time point: persistent/refractory GD, antithyroid drugs over 5 years with positive TRAb. With RNA extracted from PBMCs as input, the TCR library was made. Germline CDR1 is LGHDT and CDR2 is YNNKEL (reference sequence). The CDR3 is 16 residues long. The junction had 7 bases not matched to a gene; V was cut back by 1 base and J by 2 bases. This clonotype occurred many times. Its antigen is unidentified.

Material: peripheral blood mononuclear cells (PBMCs), obtained when the disease was refractory, from a patient treated with antithyroid drugs. V is TRBV3-1 and J is TRBJ2-5, with 7 bases matching TRBD1. The source is a female donor with Graves disease. The CDR3 sequence is CASSQAVTGRQETQYF. The DNA for the CDR3 is TGTGCCAGCAGCCAAGCTGTGACAGGGCGGCAAGAGACCCAGTACTTC.